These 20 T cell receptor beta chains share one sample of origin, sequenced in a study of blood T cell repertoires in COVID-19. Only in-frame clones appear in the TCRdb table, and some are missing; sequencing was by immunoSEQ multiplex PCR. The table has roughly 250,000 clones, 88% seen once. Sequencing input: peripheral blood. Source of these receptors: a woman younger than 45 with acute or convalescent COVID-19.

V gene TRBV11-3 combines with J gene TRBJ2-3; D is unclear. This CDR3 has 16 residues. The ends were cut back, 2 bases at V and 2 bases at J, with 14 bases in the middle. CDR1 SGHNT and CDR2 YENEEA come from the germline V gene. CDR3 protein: CASSLFYRVNTDTQYF. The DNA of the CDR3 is TGTGCCAGCAGCTTATTTTATCGGGTTAACACAGATACGCAGTATTTT.

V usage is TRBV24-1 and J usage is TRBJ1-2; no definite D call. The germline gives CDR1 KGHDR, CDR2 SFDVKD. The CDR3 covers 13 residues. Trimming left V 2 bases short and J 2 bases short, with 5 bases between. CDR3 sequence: CATSDSGNYGYTF. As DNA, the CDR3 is TGTGCCACCAGTGATTCAGGAAACTATGGCTACACCTTC.

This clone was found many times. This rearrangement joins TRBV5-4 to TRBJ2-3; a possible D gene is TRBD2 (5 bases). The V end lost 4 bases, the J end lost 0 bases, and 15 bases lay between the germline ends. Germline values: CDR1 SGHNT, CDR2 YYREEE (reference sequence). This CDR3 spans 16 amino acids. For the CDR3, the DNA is TGTGCCAGCAGCCATTACAGCGGTACTAGCACAGATACGCAGTATTTT. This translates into CASSHYSGTSTDTQYF. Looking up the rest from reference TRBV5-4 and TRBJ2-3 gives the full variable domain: ETGVTQSPTHLIKTRGQQVTLRCSSQSGHNTVSWYQQALGQGPQFIFQYYREEENGRGNFPPRFSGLQFPNYSSELNVNALELDDSALYLCASSHYSGTSTDTQYFGPGTRLTVL.

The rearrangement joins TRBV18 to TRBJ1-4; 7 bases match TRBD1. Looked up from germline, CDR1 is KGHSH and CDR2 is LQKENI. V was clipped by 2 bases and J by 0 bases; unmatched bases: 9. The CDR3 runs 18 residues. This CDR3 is CASSPRWRQGSTNEKLFF. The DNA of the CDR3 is TGTGCCAGCTCACCAAGATGGAGACAGGGCTCAACTAATGAAAAACTGTTTTTT. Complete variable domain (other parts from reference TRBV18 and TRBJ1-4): NAGVMQNPRHLVRRRGQEARLRCSPMKGHSHVYWYRQLPEEGLKFMVYLQKENIIDESGMPKERFSAEFPKEGPSILRIQQVVRGDSAAYFCASSPRWRQGSTNEKLFFGSGTQLSVL.

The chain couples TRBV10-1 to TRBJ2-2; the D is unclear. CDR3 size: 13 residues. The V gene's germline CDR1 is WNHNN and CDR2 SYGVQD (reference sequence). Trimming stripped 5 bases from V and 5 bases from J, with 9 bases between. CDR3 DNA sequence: TGCGCCAGCAGTTACCCCGGGACCGGGGAGCTGTTTTTT. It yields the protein CASSYPGTGELFF.

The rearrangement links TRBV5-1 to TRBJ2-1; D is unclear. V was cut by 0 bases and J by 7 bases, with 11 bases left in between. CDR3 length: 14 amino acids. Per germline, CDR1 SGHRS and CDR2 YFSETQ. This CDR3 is CASSLVGTANEQFF. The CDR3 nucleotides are TGCGCCAGCAGCTTGGTTGGAACAGCTAATGAGCAGTTCTTC.

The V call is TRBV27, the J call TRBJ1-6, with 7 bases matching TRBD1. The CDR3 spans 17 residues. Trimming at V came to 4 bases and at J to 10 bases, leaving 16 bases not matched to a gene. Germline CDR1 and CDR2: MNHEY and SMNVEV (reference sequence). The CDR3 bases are TGTGCCAGCAGTTCCCGAAGGGGGCCGGGTCTATCGTCACCCCTCCACTTT. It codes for CASSSRRGPGLSSPLHF.

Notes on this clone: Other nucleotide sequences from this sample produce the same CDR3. In nucleotides, the CDR3 is TGTGCCAGCAGTTTACGGGAGACCCAGTACTTC. Residues: CASSLRETQYF. The genes are TRBV11-2 and TRBJ2-5; D ambiguous. Germline CDR1 is SGHAT and CDR2 is FQNNGV. The CDR3 has 11 amino acids. The V and J ends lost 6 bases and 5 bases respectively, with 7 bases between them.

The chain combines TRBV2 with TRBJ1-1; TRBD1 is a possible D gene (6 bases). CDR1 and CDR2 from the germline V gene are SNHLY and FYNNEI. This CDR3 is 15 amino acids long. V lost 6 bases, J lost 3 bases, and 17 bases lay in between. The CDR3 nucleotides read TGTGCCAGCAGCCGGGACATTGTTTTGGACACTGAAGCTTTCTTT. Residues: CASSRDIVLDTEAFF.

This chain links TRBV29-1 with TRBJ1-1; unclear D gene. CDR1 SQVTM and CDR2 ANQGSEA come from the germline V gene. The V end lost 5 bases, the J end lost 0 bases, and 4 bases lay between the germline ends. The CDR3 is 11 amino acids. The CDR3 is CSVSMNTEAFF. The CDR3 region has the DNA TGCAGCGTTTCCATGAACACTGAAGCTTTCTTT.

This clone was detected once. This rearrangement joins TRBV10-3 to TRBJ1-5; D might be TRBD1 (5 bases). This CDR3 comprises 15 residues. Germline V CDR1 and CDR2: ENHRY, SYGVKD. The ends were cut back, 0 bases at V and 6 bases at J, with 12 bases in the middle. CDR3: CAISESQGASQPQHF. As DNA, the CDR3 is TGTGCCATCAGTGAGTCCCAGGGTGCTAGTCAGCCCCAGCATTTT.

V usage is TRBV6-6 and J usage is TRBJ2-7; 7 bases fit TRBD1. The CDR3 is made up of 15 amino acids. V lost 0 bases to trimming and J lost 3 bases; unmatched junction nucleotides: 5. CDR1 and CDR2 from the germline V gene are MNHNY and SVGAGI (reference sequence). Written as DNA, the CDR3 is TGTGCCAGCAGTTACTCGAACAGGGGAAACTACGAGCAGTACTTC. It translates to CASSYSNRGNYEQYF.

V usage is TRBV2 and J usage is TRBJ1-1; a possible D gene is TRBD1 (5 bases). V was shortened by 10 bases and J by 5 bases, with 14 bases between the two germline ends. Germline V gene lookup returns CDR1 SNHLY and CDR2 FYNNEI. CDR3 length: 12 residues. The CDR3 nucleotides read TGTGCCAAGGACTTGGGGGGAACTGAAGCTTTCTTT. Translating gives CAKDLGGTEAFF.

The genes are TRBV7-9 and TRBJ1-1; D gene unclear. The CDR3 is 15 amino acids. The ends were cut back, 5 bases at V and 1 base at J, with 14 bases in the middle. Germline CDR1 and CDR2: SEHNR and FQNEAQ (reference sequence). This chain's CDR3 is CASSPRASGNTEAFF. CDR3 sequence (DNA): TGTGCCAGCAGCCCGCGAGCGTCGGGGAACACTGAAGCTTTCTTT.

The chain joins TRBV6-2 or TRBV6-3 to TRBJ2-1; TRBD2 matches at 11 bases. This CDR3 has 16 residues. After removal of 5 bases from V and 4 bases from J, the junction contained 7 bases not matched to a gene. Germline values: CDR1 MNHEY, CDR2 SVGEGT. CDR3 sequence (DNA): TGTGCCAGCAGTAACCCCGGGACTAGCGGATACAATGAGCAGTTCTTC. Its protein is CASSNPGTSGYNEQFF.

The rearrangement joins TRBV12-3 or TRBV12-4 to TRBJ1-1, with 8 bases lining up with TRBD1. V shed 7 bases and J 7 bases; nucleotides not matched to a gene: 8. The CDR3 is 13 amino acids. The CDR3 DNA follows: TGTGCCAGCATTATACAGGGGGTGGGTGAAGCTTTCTTT. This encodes CASIIQGVGEAFF.

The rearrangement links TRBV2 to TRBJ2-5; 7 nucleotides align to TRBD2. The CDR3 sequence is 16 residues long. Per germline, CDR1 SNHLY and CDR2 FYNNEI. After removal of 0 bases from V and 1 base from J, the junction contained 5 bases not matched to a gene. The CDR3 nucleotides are TGTGCCAGCAGTGAAGCAGCGGGGAGAATCCAAGAGACCCAGTACTTC. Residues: CASSEAAGRIQETQYF. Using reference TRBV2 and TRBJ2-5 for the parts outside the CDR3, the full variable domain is EPEVTQTPSHQVTQMGQEVILRCVPISNHLYFYWYRQILGQKVEFLVSFYNNEISEKSEIFDDQFSVERPDGSNFTLKIRSTKLEDSAMYFCASSEAAGRIQETQYFGPGTRLLVL.

CDR3 in DNA: TGTGCCAGCAGTTACCCGCAGGGACAGGGCGGCTCACCCCTCCACTTT. This codes for CASSYPQGQGGSPLHF. This chain connects TRBV6-2 or TRBV6-3 to TRBJ1-6, with TRBD1 identical over 9 bases. J lost 10 bases, V lost 2 bases, and 9 bases had no gene match. The CDR3 covers 16 residues. CDR1 MNHEY and CDR2 SVGEGT come from the germline V gene.

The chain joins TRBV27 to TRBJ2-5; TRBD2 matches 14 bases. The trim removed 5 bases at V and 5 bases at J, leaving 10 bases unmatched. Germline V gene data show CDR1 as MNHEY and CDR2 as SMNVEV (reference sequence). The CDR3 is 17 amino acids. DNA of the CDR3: TGTGCCAGCAGTCGCCCCCCAGGGACTAGCGGGAGTGAGACCCAGTACTTC. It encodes CASSRPPGTSGSETQYF.

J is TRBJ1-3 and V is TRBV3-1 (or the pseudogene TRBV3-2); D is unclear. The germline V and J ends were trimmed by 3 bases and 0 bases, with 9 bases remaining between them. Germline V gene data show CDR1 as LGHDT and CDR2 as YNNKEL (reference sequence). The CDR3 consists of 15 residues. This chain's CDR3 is CASSHRGISGNTIYF. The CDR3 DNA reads TGTGCCAGCAGCCACCGAGGAATCTCTGGAAACACCATATATTTT.